These 30 T cell receptor beta chains came from one sample sequenced in a study of identifying expanded T cells in peripheral blood. Sequencing was performed with immunoSEQ multiplex PCR; in TCRdb, only in-frame clones are kept and a portion is missing. Of 100,000 to 150,000 clones listed, over 65% were seen once; the top ten hold 2.5% to 3.5%. The specimen was blood. The receptors shown here come from a person aged 18 to 75 in good health.

The chain has TRBV10-1 and TRBJ1-5; 9 bases are shared with TRBD1. V lost 4 bases, J lost 3 bases, and 1 base stayed unmatched. This CDR3 comprises 14 residues. Germline CDR1 WNHNN, CDR2 SYGVQD (reference sequence). This CDR3 is CASSGTGANQPQHF. The CDR3 DNA follows: TGCGCCAGCAGTGGGACAGGGGCCAATCAGCCCCAGCATTTT.

The chain recombines TRBV6-1 with TRBJ1-1; possible D gene TRBD1, 6 bases. This CDR3 is built from 17 residues. Germline V gene sequence: CDR1 MNHNS, CDR2 SASEGT. Trimming removed 1 base at V and 0 bases at J, with 15 bases between. Written as DNA, the CDR3 is TGTGCCAGCAGTGAAGTCCTGGTCAGGGGTATGAACACTGAAGCTTTCTTT. It encodes CASSEVLVRGMNTEAFF.

This clone has just one count. The V gene is TRBV5-6, the J gene TRBJ2-3; TRBD1 agrees at 10 bases. The CDR3 is 17 residues long. Germline trimming cut 4 bases from V and 2 bases from J; bases unmatched to any gene: 10. Germline CDR1 SGHDT, CDR2 YYEEEE. The CDR3 loop is CASSLVPGTGATDTQYF. Here the CDR3 DNA reads TGTGCCAGCAGCCTGGTGCCCGGGACAGGGGCCACAGATACGCAGTATTTT. Using reference TRBV5-6 and TRBJ2-3 for the parts outside the CDR3, the full variable domain is DAGVTQSPTHLIKTRGQQVTLRCSPKSGHDTVSWYQQALGQGPQFIFQYYEEEERQRGNFPDRFSGHQFPNYSSELNVNALLLGDSALYLCASSLVPGTGATDTQYFGPGTRLTVL.

The chain links TRBV7-9 to TRBJ1-1; 7 bases agree with TRBD1. The CDR3 extends over 15 amino acids. Trimming took 2 bases from V and 4 from J; bases not matched to a gene: 7. Germline CDR1 reads SEHNR; CDR2 reads FQNEAQ (reference sequence). The CDR3 DNA reads as TGTGCCAGCAGCTTAAGGGGGCCTCAGGGCACTGAAGCTTTCTTT. Residues: CASSLRGPQGTEAFF.

This clone was recorded once. The V gene is TRBV19, the J gene TRBJ2-3; the D gene is possibly TRBD2 (6 bases). The CDR3 consists of 15 residues. Trimming took off 4 bases at V and 0 bases at J, with 11 bases between the two ends. Germline V lookup: CDR1 LNHDA, CDR2 SQIVND (reference sequence). CDR3 protein: CASSTGGPSTDTQYF. CDR3 DNA: TGTGCCAGTAGTACCGGGGGTCCTAGCACAGATACGCAGTATTTT.

CDR3 sequence (DNA): TGCGCCAGCAGCCCCGACCTTATAGATACGCAGTATTTT. It codes for CASSPDLIDTQYF. The chain combines TRBV5-1 with TRBJ2-3; D is ambiguous. Germline CDR1 and CDR2: SGHRS and YFSETQ. The V end lost 4 bases, the J end lost 5 bases, and 11 bases lay between the germline ends. This CDR3 is 13 amino acids long.

The gene calls are TRBV7-6 and TRBJ1-4; 7 bases match TRBD1. The CDR3 contains 16 residues. V shed 5 bases and J 5 bases; nucleotides not matched to a gene: 11. Germline values: CDR1 SGHVS, CDR2 FNYEAQ. For the CDR3, the DNA is TGTGCCAGCAGCGCGGGTACAGGGGTGATAAATGAAAAACTGTTTTTT. Protein: CASSAGTGVINEKLFF.

The chain has TRBV29-1 and TRBJ2-2; D ambiguous. Looked up from germline, CDR1 is SQVTM and CDR2 is ANQGSEA. The CDR3 length is 13 residues. Trimming took 1 base from V and 7 from J, leaving 10 bases between them. The CDR3, as DNA: TGCAGCGTTGAAGCAGGTCGTCACGGGGAGCTGTTTTTT. This translates into CSVEAGRHGELFF.

The V call is TRBV5-6, the J call TRBJ2-7, with D perhaps given as TRBD1 or TRBD2 (5 bases each). Per germline, CDR1 SGHDT and CDR2 YYEEEE. CDR3 length equals 17 residues. The V gene lost 0 bases and the J gene lost 1 base, with 17 bases spanning the gap. The CDR3 region has the DNA TGTGCCAGCAGCTTGGGCCTTTCCGGGACCGTATCCTACGAGCAGTACTTC. It yields the protein CASSLGLSGTVSYEQYF.

This chain connects TRBV13 to TRBJ2-3; maybe TRBD2 (6 bases). Germline CDR1 reads PRHDT; CDR2 reads FYEKMQ (reference sequence). This CDR3 has 15 residues. The V gene lost 5 bases and the J gene lost 9 bases, with 21 bases spanning the gap. The CDR3 sequence is CASSPNPPSGSTQYF. The CDR3 DNA is TGTGCCAGCAGCCCTAATCCCCCCAGCGGGTCCACGCAGTATTTT.

The CDR3 protein is CASSLWRGTGHSPLHF. The CDR3 nucleotides read TGTGCCAGCAGCTTATGGAGGGGGACAGGGCATTCACCCCTCCACTTT. This chain connects TRBV7-9 to TRBJ1-6, with 9 bases matching TRBD1. The ends lost 2 bases at V and 8 bases at J; junction bases unmatched: 7. CDR3 size: 16 residues. Germline values: CDR1 SEHNR, CDR2 FQNEAQ (reference sequence).

The rearrangement uses TRBV7-2 and TRBJ2-3, with no clear D. Trimming stripped 5 bases from V and 0 bases from J, with 9 bases between. The germline V gene encodes CDR1 SGHTA and CDR2 FQGNSA. CDR3 length: 14 amino acids. The CDR3 DNA follows: TGTGCCAGCAGCCCACCGCTGAGCACAGATACGCAGTATTTT. It is translated as CASSPPLSTDTQYF.

V usage is TRBV5-1 and J usage is TRBJ1-2; possible D gene TRBD1, 6 bases. The CDR3 extends over 13 amino acids. Germline CDR1 SGHRS, CDR2 YFSETQ. Trimming pared 0 bases from V and 8 bases from J, leaving 11 bases between. The CDR3 DNA follows: TGCGCCAGCAGCTTGGCCGTGGGGGCAGGCTACACCTTC. Protein sequence: CASSLAVGAGYTF. Looking up the rest from reference TRBV5-1 and TRBJ1-2 gives the full variable domain: KAGVTQTPRYLIKTRGQQVTLSCSPISGHRSVSWYQQTPGQGLQFLFEYFSETQRNKGNFPGRFSGRQFSNSRSEMNVSTLELGDSALYLCASSLAVGAGYTFGSGTRLTVV.

The chain links TRBV7-9 to TRBJ2-3; 7 bases fit TRBD2. V lost 2 bases, J lost 4 bases, and 3 bases stayed unmatched. From germline, CDR1 is SEHNR and CDR2 FQNEAQ (reference sequence). The CDR3 runs 14 residues. In DNA, the CDR3 is TGTGCCAGCAGCTTAACTAGCGAGGCAGATACGCAGTATTTT. It encodes CASSLTSEADTQYF.

The gene calls are TRBV6-6 and TRBJ2-5, with D hard to call. CDR3 size: 12 residues. From germline, CDR1 is MNHNY and CDR2 SVGAGI (reference sequence). Trimming pared 6 bases from V and 7 bases from J, leaving 12 bases between. In DNA, the CDR3 is TGTGCCAGCAGCCTATCTTCCGGGACCCAGTACTTC. Its protein is CASSLSSGTQYF.

The CDR3, as DNA: TGCAGCGCCCCTGGGACAGATTATGGCTACACCTTC. Translating gives CSAPGTDYGYTF. The chain combines TRBV29-1 with TRBJ1-2; 7 nucleotides line up with TRBD1. This CDR3 has 12 residues. CDR1 is SQVTM and CDR2 is ANQGSEA in the germline V gene. V was clipped by 7 bases and J by 5 bases; unmatched bases: 7.

This chain joins TRBV10-3 and TRBJ2-7, with D perhaps TRBD1 (6 bases). Trimming took 3 bases from V and 6 from J, leaving 9 bases between them. From germline, CDR1 is ENHRY and CDR2 SYGVKD. The CDR3 consists of 12 residues. The CDR3 region is CAISEQGGEQYF. The CDR3 DNA reads TGTGCCATCAGTGAACAGGGCGGCGAGCAGTACTTC.

This chain's CDR3 is CASSLIGLKSPDTQYF. Written as DNA, the CDR3 is TGTGCCAGCAGCCTCATAGGGCTCAAGAGCCCAGATACGCAGTATTTT. The chain recombines TRBV5-6 with TRBJ2-3; D is unresolved. The CDR3 loop spans 16 amino acids. Trimming removed 4 bases from V and 4 bases from J, with 19 bases in between. Germline loops: CDR1 SGHDT, CDR2 YYEEEE.

J is TRBJ2-7 and V is TRBV6-5; the match to TRBD1 covers 10 bases. Germline lookup yields CDR1 MNHEY and CDR2 SVGAGI. V shed 2 bases and J 2 bases; nucleotides not matched to a gene: 3. This CDR3 comprises 15 residues. The CDR3 nucleotides are TGTGCCAGCAGTTACCGGGACAGGGGTCCCTACGAGCAGTACTTC. Translating it yields CASSYRDRGPYEQYF.

V and J are TRBV10-1 and TRBJ2-1; either TRBD1 or TRBD2 may fit D (5 bases each). CDR1 and CDR2 from the germline V gene are WNHNN and SYGVQD (reference sequence). V lost 4 bases and J lost 1, with 14 bases in between. This CDR3 has 16 amino acids. The CDR3 loop is CASSARAGASYNEQFF. CDR3 sequence (DNA): TGCGCCAGCAGTGCTCGGGCCGGGGCGTCCTACAATGAGCAGTTCTTC.

This sequence joins TRBV7-6 and TRBJ2-1; D call uncertain. Germline CDR1 and CDR2: SGHVS and FNYEAQ. V was trimmed by 5 bases and J by 9 bases, leaving 11 bases between them. The CDR3 runs 12 residues. The CDR3 DNA sequence: TGTGCCAGCAGCGCGAACTGGGGTGAGCAGTTCTTC. This translates into CASSANWGEQFF.

The table lists this clone with a count of one. CDR3 sequence (DNA): TGCAGCGTTCCGTCTGAGGGGGGCGGAGATACGCAGTATTTT. The encoded protein is CSVPSEGGGDTQYF. V usage is TRBV29-1 and J usage is TRBJ2-3; D possibly uses TRBD1 or TRBD2 (6 bases each). V lost 5 bases to trimming and J lost 5 bases, with 17 bases between them. CDR1 and CDR2 (germline): SQVTM, ANQGSEA. This CDR3 is 14 amino acids long.

The chain employs TRBV5-1 and TRBJ1-1, with 8 bases aligning to TRBD1. CDR1 is SGHRS and CDR2 is YFSETQ in the germline V gene. The CDR3 totals 16 residues. J gave up 3 bases and V 4 bases, and 11 bases lay outside the gene matches. In DNA form, the CDR3 reads TGCGCCAGCAGCGGTGACAGGGGTCCACGGGACACTGAAGCTTTCTTT. Translated: CASSGDRGPRDTEAFF.

The chain has TRBV11-2 and TRBJ2-7; possibly TRBD2 for D (5 bases). V lost 1 base, J lost 3 bases, and 10 bases lay in between. Per the germline V gene, CDR1 is SGHAT and CDR2 is FQNNGV. CDR3 length equals 14 residues. In nucleotides, the CDR3 is TGTGCCAGCAGCTTAGTGGTCGGGAACTACGAGCAGTACTTC. Protein sequence: CASSLVVGNYEQYF.

The J gene is TRBJ2-5, the V gene TRBV7-7; 8 nucleotides align to TRBD1. The V gene's germline CDR1 is SSHAT and CDR2 FNYEAQ (reference sequence). V was pared by 4 bases and J by 5 bases, with 6 bases of the junction left unmatched. This CDR3 is built from 14 residues. DNA of the CDR3: TGTGCCAGCAGCTATGACAGGGGTGGCGAGACCCAGTACTTC. This translates into CASSYDRGGETQYF.

This clone turned up a few times. This chain uses TRBV7-2 with TRBJ1-2, with a weak D call TRBD1 (5 bases). The ends were cut back, 0 bases at V and 6 bases at J, with 14 bases in the middle. This CDR3 comprises 15 residues. Per the germline V gene, CDR1 is SGHTA and CDR2 is FQGNSA. DNA for the CDR3: TGTGCCAGCAGCTTAGCGAAAGGGGCATACCATGGCTACACCTTC. Its protein product is CASSLAKGAYHGYTF.

This rearrangement joins TRBV6-1 to TRBJ1-5; 8 bases match TRBD1. V was clipped by 4 bases and J by 5 bases; unmatched bases: 4. Germline-derived CDR1 and CDR2 are MNHNS and SASEGT. There are 14 residues in the CDR3. For the CDR3, the DNA is TGTGCCAGCAGTGGCCTACAGGGGGATCAGCCCCAGCATTTT. Encoded protein: CASSGLQGDQPQHF.

V gene TRBV29-1 combines with J gene TRBJ1-1, with 7 bases fitting TRBD1. Germline V gene sequence: CDR1 SQVTM, CDR2 ANQGSEA. There are 15 residues in the CDR3. J was trimmed by 0 bases and V by 7 bases; bases with no gene match: 11. DNA for the CDR3: TGCAGCGCCCATTACAGGGGAAGGATGAACACTGAAGCTTTCTTT. Protein: CSAHYRGRMNTEAFF.

The chain joins TRBV4-3 to TRBJ1-1; D unresolved. Trimming removed 0 bases at V and 1 base at J, with 3 bases between. The CDR3 is 13 amino acids. Germline CDR1 is LGHNA and CDR2 is YSLEER. The CDR3 bases are TGCGCCAGCAGCCAAGATTGGAACACTGAAGCTTTCTTT. Protein product: CASSQDWNTEAFF.

The rearrangement links TRBV6-1 to TRBJ1-2; D perhaps matches TRBD1 (5 bases). Trimming left V 4 bases short and J 2 bases short, with 14 bases between. CDR1 is MNHNS and CDR2 is SASEGT in the germline V gene. The CDR3 contains 15 residues. The CDR3 sequence is CASSVGYSGNYGYTF. The DNA for the CDR3 is TGTGCCAGCAGTGTCGGGTATTCAGGGAACTATGGCTACACCTTC.